The present T cell receptor beta chain was sequenced within a study of control samples from healthy donors and cancer patients (dated by TCRdb to the early 2020s). This clone has only one observation. This receptor's antigen is unknown. Per-base qualities were not stored, and no clone one base away is much larger. The protocol used for the library was the immunoSEQ multiplex PCR assay. As stored in TCRdb, this immuneACCESS dataset retains in-frame rearrangements with V and J assigned. A fraction of the clones does not appear; measured against another copy, unresolved V genes explain less than half of the discrepancy, and the remainder lacks a known reason. This sample is represented by 100,000 to 150,000 clones; 85% to 95% of them were singletons. 0.58% of the sample rests with the top ten. Relative to germline, V is 1 base shorter and J is 5 bases shorter, with 17 bases between their ends. The CDR3 holds 16 amino acids from the cysteine to the phenylalanine. This entry keeps only the CDR3 DNA: 48 bases, framed from base 1. According to the germline V gene, CDR1 reads MGHDK and CDR2 reads SYGVNS.

Material for sequencing was PBMCs. The sequence joins TRBV25-1 to TRBJ2-5; no D gene call is confident. The sequence came from an elderly man with head and neck cancer. The CDR3 loop reads CASSEFLGPQVETQYF. The DNA is as follows: TGTGCCAGCAGTGAATTTCTAGGACCCCAGGTGGAGACCCAGTACTTC.